Each of the 14 T cell receptor beta chains below was sequenced from the same sample in a study of blood T cell repertoires in COVID-19. Produced via immunoSEQ multiplex PCR; TCRdb's table is partial and in-frame only. The repertoire holds approximately 240,000 clones, with around 85% as singletons. Sequenced input: PBMCs or T cells enriched from blood (not recorded which). These TCRs come from a woman aged 40 to 50 with acute COVID-19.

The chain combines TRBV11-2 with TRBJ2-1, with D perhaps matching TRBD2 (5 bases). The CDR3 consists of 15 residues. The V end lost 5 bases, the J end lost 7 bases, and 18 bases lay between the germline ends. The germline V gene has CDR1 SGHAT and CDR2 FQNNGV. CDR3 coding DNA: TGTGCCAGCAGCGCAGCGGTCCCCTCTTGGAATGAGCAGTTCTTC. The encoded protein is CASSAAVPSWNEQFF.

The rearrangement links TRBV3-1 (or the pseudogene TRBV3-2) to TRBJ2-4, with D tentatively TRBD1 (5 bases). Trimming pared 5 bases from V and 0 bases from J, leaving 8 bases between. Germline-derived CDR1 and CDR2 are LGHDT and YNNKEL (reference sequence). CDR3 length: 14 residues. For the CDR3, the DNA is TGTGCCAGCAGCGCCCAGGGAGCCAAAAACATTCAGTACTTC. Translation: CASSAQGAKNIQYF.

The chain uses TRBV6-5 and TRBJ2-7; TRBD2 might be the D (6 bases). V lost 4 bases, J lost 2 bases, and 18 bases lay in between. There are 16 residues in the CDR3. CDR1 is MNHEY, CDR2 SVGAGI, per germline. The CDR3 region is CASSSGIASVTYEQYF. The CDR3 nucleotides read TGTGCCAGCAGTTCGGGGATTGCTAGCGTGACCTACGAGCAGTACTTC.

The DNA of the CDR3 is TGTGCCAGCAGCCCGTGGACACTGAACACTGAAGCTTTCTTT. It encodes CASSPWTLNTEAFF. V gene TRBV14 combines with J gene TRBJ1-1; TRBD1 might be the D (5 bases). From germline, CDR1 is SGHDN and CDR2 FVKESK. Trimming shortened V by 4 bases and J by 0 bases, and 9 bases separated the two germline ends. The length of the CDR3 is 14 residues.

This clone was observed a few times. DNA of the CDR3: TGTGCCAGTAATAAAGGGACAGGGGGCTACGAGCAGTACTTC. This encodes CASNKGTGGYEQYF. The genes are TRBV19 and TRBJ2-7, with 11 bases fitting TRBD1. V was clipped by 7 bases and J by 3 bases; unmatched bases: 5. The length of the CDR3 is 14 residues. Germline-derived CDR1 and CDR2 are LNHDA and SQIVND (reference sequence).

The rearrangement joins TRBV6-2 or TRBV6-3 to TRBJ1-5; TRBD1 agrees at 9 bases. The germline V gene encodes CDR1 MNHEY and CDR2 SVGEGT. V lost 0 bases, J lost 0 bases, and 9 bases stayed unmatched. CDR3 size: 19 residues. CDR3 bases: TGTGCCAGCAGTTACTCGACCCGGACAGGGGCTTATAGCAATCAGCCCCAGCATTTT. It is translated as CASSYSTRTGAYSNQPQHF.

The chain recombines TRBV2 with TRBJ2-1; TRBD1 matches 10 bases. The J segment lost 8 bases and the V segment lost 7 bases, leaving 8 bases of the junction unmatched. The CDR3 is 14 residues long. Germline CDR1 SNHLY, CDR2 FYNNEI. CDR3 sequence: CASIETGGIDEQFF. The CDR3 coding sequence is TGTGCCAGCATAGAGACAGGGGGCATCGATGAGCAGTTCTTC.

V usage is TRBV7-2 and J usage is TRBJ1-3, with D perhaps TRBD1 (5 bases). The V gene's germline CDR1 is SGHTA and CDR2 FQGNSA. This CDR3 region has 15 residues. With 1 base removed from V and 2 bases from J, the gap between germline ends came to 9 bases. The CDR3, as DNA: TGTGCCAGCAGCTTAGATCAGGGTGCTGGAAACACCATATATTTT. The encoded protein is CASSLDQGAGNTIYF.

The gene calls are TRBV30 and TRBJ2-2; perhaps TRBD2 as D (7 bases). This CDR3 is built from 16 residues. V lost 4 bases and J 1 base, leaving 16 bases between the germline ends. Germline V gene sequence: CDR1 GTSNPN, CDR2 SVGIG (reference sequence). The CDR3 reads CAWTGRGAGNTGELFF. The CDR3 DNA follows: TGTGCCTGGACCGGACGGGGGGCGGGGAACACCGGGGAGCTGTTTTTT.

The chain couples TRBV6-2 or TRBV6-3 to TRBJ2-1, with 7 bases fitting TRBD2. Trimming removed 5 bases from V and 6 bases from J; junction bases left unmatched: 7. The CDR3 is made up of 14 amino acids. CDR1 and CDR2 (germline): MNHEY, SVGEGT. The CDR3 bases are TGTGCCAGCAGTAGGGAGGGACCCCCCAATGAGCAGTTCTTC. It translates to CASSREGPPNEQFF.

This chain uses TRBV29-1 with TRBJ1-1, with D tentatively TRBD1 (5 bases). With 6 bases removed from V and 0 bases from J, the gap between germline ends came to 11 bases. The CDR3 consists of 13 residues. Germline CDR1 SQVTM, CDR2 ANQGSEA. The CDR3 sequence: CSVAGHLNTEAFF. CDR3 DNA: TGCAGCGTCGCCGGACACCTGAACACTGAAGCTTTCTTT.

This clone appeared a single time. The J gene is TRBJ2-3, the V gene TRBV7-2; the D gene is possibly TRBD1 (7 bases). Trimming shortened V by 1 base and J by 10 bases, and 21 bases separated the two germline ends. Germline loops: CDR1 SGHTA, CDR2 FQGNSA. The CDR3 runs 16 residues. The CDR3 protein is CASSLGGLMTGRPQYF. The DNA for the CDR3 is TGTGCCAGCAGCTTAGGGGGTCTGATGACAGGGAGGCCGCAGTATTTT. The complete variable domain, with remaining parts taken from reference TRBV7-2 and TRBJ2-3, reads GAGVSQSPSNKVTEKGKDVELRCDPISGHTALYWYRQSLGQGLEFLIYFQGNSAPDKSGLPSDRFSAERTGGSVSTLTIQRTQQEDSAVYLCASSLGGLMTGRPQYFGPGTRLTVL.

This rearrangement joins TRBV1 to TRBJ1-4; the table gives TRBD1 as D, unverified against the DNA. TRBV1 is assigned pseudogene status. There are 13 residues in the CDR3. CDR3 in amino acids: CTSSKGQNEKLFF. As DNA, the CDR3 is TGCACCAGCAGCAAGGGACAGAATGAAAAACTGTTTTTT.

The chain joins TRBV15 to TRBJ1-4, with D tentatively TRBD1 (6 bases). The CDR3 totals 14 residues. The V end lost 3 bases, the J end lost 4 bases, and 9 bases lay between the germline ends. The germline V gene has CDR1 LNHNV and CDR2 YYDKDF (reference sequence). CDR3 region: CATSSYRVNEKLFF. In DNA, the CDR3 is TGTGCCACCAGCAGCTACAGGGTTAATGAAAAACTGTTTTTT.